These 15 T cell receptor beta chains share one sample of origin, sequenced in a study of Ad26.COV2.S vaccination and SARS-CoV-2 variants (dated by TCRdb to 2020 to 2023). Libraries were made using the immunoSEQ multiplex PCR assay. TCRdb holds this immuneACCESS table with in-frame rearrangements only. Some clones are missing; in checked studies, unresolved V genes explain under half, and the rest has no known cause. For this sample there are about 350,000 clones; approximately 90% appear just once. The ten top clones hold around 4.5% of the sample. Interpreted using the paper, the treatment or condition label stands for: roughly 18 received Ad26.COV2.S at low or high dose, single or two shots; about 5 received placebo; per-sample allocation not given. For vaccine and placebo recipients, repertoires were sequenced using samples collected on day 63 after the first injection. This material consisted of peripheral blood, taken in a trial of Ad26.COV2.S vaccine versus placebo. The receptor set was obtained from a person between 18 and 65 years old who received the Ad26.COV2.S COVID-19 vaccine or a placebo.

V usage is TRBV5-6 and J usage is TRBJ2-7, with 9 positions matching TRBD1. The germline CDR1 and CDR2 sequences are SGHDT and YYEEEE. Trimming cost V 4 bases and J 4 bases; bases outside gene matches: 6. The CDR3 is 14 amino acids. The CDR3 is CASSPGTGWYEQYF. The CDR3 DNA is TGTGCCAGCAGCCCGGGGACAGGGTGGTACGAGCAGTACTTC.

This clone appeared a single time. The chain is built from TRBV5-1 and TRBJ1-1, with a possible D match to TRBD1 (6 bases). The CDR3 runs to 15 residues. V lost 4 bases and J 7 bases, leaving 20 bases between the germline ends. CDR1 SGHRS and CDR2 YFSETQ come from the germline V gene. The CDR3 loop reads CASSLGDNSYVEAFF. The DNA for the CDR3 is TGCGCCAGCAGCCTGGGGGACAATAGTTATGTTGAAGCTTTCTTT.

The J gene is TRBJ2-7, the V gene TRBV7-2; tentatively, D is TRBD1 (7 bases). The CDR3 has 13 residues. Germline CDR1 reads SGHTA; CDR2 reads FQGNSA. V gave up 5 bases and J gave up 2 bases, with 10 bases separating them. CDR3 DNA: TGTGCCAGCAGCCAGGGGGGACCCTACGAGCAGTACTTC. It encodes CASSQGGPYEQYF.

This clone was picked up one time. This chain links TRBV5-8 with TRBJ2-5; a possible D gene is TRBD1 (6 bases). V was pared by 4 bases and J by 0 bases, with 10 bases between. The CDR3 has 14 residues. From germline, CDR1 is SGHTS and CDR2 YDEGEE. The CDR3 reads CASSRGQNQETQYF. The CDR3 DNA reads TGTGCCAGCAGCAGAGGACAGAACCAAGAGACCCAGTACTTC. The variable domain in full, completed from reference TRBV5-8 and TRBJ2-5, reads EAGVTQSPTHLIKTRGQQATLRCSPISGHTSVYWYQQALGLGLQFLLWYDEGEERNRGNFPPRFSGRQFPNYSSELNVNALELEDSALYLCASSRGQNQETQYFGPGTRLLVL.

This clone was seen just once. V usage is TRBV9 and J usage is TRBJ2-3; no clear D. Germline V gene data show CDR1 as SGDLS and CDR2 as YYNGEE. V shed 0 bases and J shed 0 bases, with 8 bases lying between them. The CDR3 runs 15 residues. The CDR3, as DNA: TGTGCCAGCAGCGTAGCGTACCGCAGCACAGATACGCAGTATTTT. The encoded protein is CASSVAYRSTDTQYF.

This chain joins TRBV15 and TRBJ1-2; the D gene is possibly TRBD1 (5 bases). This CDR3 contains 16 residues. V gave up 0 bases and J gave up 0 bases, with 11 bases separating them. Germline V CDR1 and CDR2: LNHNV, YYDKDF (reference sequence). CDR3 sequence (DNA): TGTGCCACCAGCAGAGACAGGGTTGCGGCTAACTATGGCTACACCTTC. It codes for CATSRDRVAANYGYTF. The whole variable domain, remainder taken from reference TRBV15 and TRBJ1-2, is DAMVIQNPRYQVTQFGKPVTLSCSQTLNHNVMYWYQQKSSQAPKLLFHYYDKDFNNEADTPDNFQSRRPNTSFCFLDIRSPGLGDTAMYLCATSRDRVAANYGYTFGSGTRLTVV.

The V call is TRBV19, the J call TRBJ2-3; D not resolved. The CDR3 loop spans 16 amino acids. Trimming cost V 4 bases and J 0 bases, with 14 bases left between them. Looked up from germline, CDR1 is LNHDA and CDR2 is SQIVND (reference sequence). The CDR3 protein is CASSTFGWASTDTQYF. Written as DNA, the CDR3 is TGTGCCAGTAGTACCTTCGGATGGGCTAGCACAGATACGCAGTATTTT.

V usage is TRBV4-1 and J usage is TRBJ1-2; D unresolved. There are 15 residues in the CDR3. V lost 4 bases to trimming and J lost 2 bases, with 14 bases between them. The germline gives CDR1 MGHRA, CDR2 YSYEKL. The DNA for the CDR3 is TGCGCCAGCAGCCCCCCGGACGGGGAAAACTATGGCTACACCTTC. This encodes CASSPPDGENYGYTF.

V usage is TRBV19 and J usage is TRBJ2-6; TRBD2 matches 8 bases. Germline V gene sequence: CDR1 LNHDA, CDR2 SQIVND (reference sequence). The V and J ends lost 6 bases and 0 bases, in that order; junction bases with no gene match: 4. This CDR3 is 16 amino acids long. Here the CDR3 DNA reads TGTGCCAGTAGACTAGCGGCTAGCTCTGGGGCCAACGTCCTGACTTTC. This sequence encodes CASRLAASSGANVLTF.

The chain joins TRBV6-1 to TRBJ2-7; the match to TRBD1 covers 10 bases. V was clipped by 6 bases and J by 5 bases; unmatched bases: 7. Germline V gene data show CDR1 as MNHNS and CDR2 as SASEGT. This CDR3 has 14 residues. DNA for the CDR3: TGTGCCAGCAGCCCCCGGGACAGGGGAAACGAGCAGTACTTC. This sequence encodes CASSPRDRGNEQYF.

The chain employs TRBV19 and TRBJ1-3; TRBD1 might be the D (5 bases). The CDR3 is made up of 15 amino acids. Deletions cut 5 bases from V and 2 bases from J, with 13 bases between. The V gene's germline CDR1 is LNHDA and CDR2 SQIVND (reference sequence). In DNA, the CDR3 is TGTGCCAGTAGTCCCAGGGATTGGGCTGGAAACACCATATATTTT. It codes for CASSPRDWAGNTIYF.

The genes are TRBV5-1 and TRBJ2-7; D is unclear. The CDR3 has 14 residues. The germline V and J ends were trimmed by 0 bases and 3 bases, with 10 bases remaining between them. Germline V lookup: CDR1 SGHRS, CDR2 YFSETQ. CDR3: CASSLGGYDYEQYF. CDR3 in DNA: TGCGCCAGCAGCTTGGGGGGTTATGACTACGAGCAGTACTTC. The full variable domain, its missing parts supplied by reference TRBV5-1 and TRBJ2-7, is KAGVTQTPRYLIKTRGQQVTLSCSPISGHRSVSWYQQTPGQGLQFLFEYFSETQRNKGNFPGRFSGRQFSNSRSEMNVSTLELGDSALYLCASSLGGYDYEQYFGPGTRLTVT.

V is TRBV24-1 and J is TRBJ2-3; 8 positions agree with TRBD1. The CDR3 is 13 amino acids. CDR1 is KGHDR, CDR2 SFDVKD, per germline. The trim removed 9 bases at V and 1 base at J, leaving 2 bases unmatched. The CDR3 DNA sequence: TGTGCCACCGCAGGGGGCGGCACAGATACGCAGTATTTT. This sequence encodes CATAGGGTDTQYF.

The genes are TRBV15 and TRBJ2-7; D uncertain. Germline V lookup: CDR1 LNHNV, CDR2 YYDKDF (reference sequence). The CDR3 is made up of 14 amino acids. Deletions cut 0 bases from V and 4 bases from J, with 10 bases between. The CDR3 loop reads CATSRDLTVYEQYF. The CDR3 DNA reads as TGTGCCACCAGCAGAGATCTGACGGTTTACGAGCAGTACTTC. The full variable domain, rest sourced from reference TRBV15 and TRBJ2-7, is DAMVIQNPRYQVTQFGKPVTLSCSQTLNHNVMYWYQQKSSQAPKLLFHYYDKDFNNEADTPDNFQSRRPNTSFCFLDIRSPGLGDTAMYLCATSRDLTVYEQYFGPGTRLTVT.

This clone was observed once. This rearrangement joins TRBV5-1 to TRBJ1-5; the D gene is possibly TRBD1 (6 bases). Germline V gene sequence: CDR1 SGHRS, CDR2 YFSETQ. Trimming pared 4 bases from V and 5 bases from J, leaving 19 bases between. The CDR3 contains 16 residues. The CDR3 reads CASSPQTGPGDQPQHF. The CDR3 DNA sequence: TGCGCCAGCAGCCCCCAGACAGGACCCGGAGATCAGCCCCAGCATTTT.